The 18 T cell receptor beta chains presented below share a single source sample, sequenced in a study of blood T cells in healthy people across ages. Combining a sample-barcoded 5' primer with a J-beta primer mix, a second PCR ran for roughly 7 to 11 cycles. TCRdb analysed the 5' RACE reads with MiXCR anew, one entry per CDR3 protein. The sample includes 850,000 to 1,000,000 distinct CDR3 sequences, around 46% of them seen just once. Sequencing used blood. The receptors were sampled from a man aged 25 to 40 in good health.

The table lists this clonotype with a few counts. In DNA form, the CDR3 reads TGCAGTGCTATATCCGGGACTAGTAAGTTCTTC. Translated, it gives CSAISGTSKFF. V and J are TRBV20-1 and TRBJ2-1, with TRBD2 matching 8 bases. Germline lookup yields CDR1 DFQATT and CDR2 SNEGSKA (reference sequence). The CDR3 is made up of 11 amino acids. V dropped 4 bases and J dropped 14; count of bases not matched to a gene: 7.

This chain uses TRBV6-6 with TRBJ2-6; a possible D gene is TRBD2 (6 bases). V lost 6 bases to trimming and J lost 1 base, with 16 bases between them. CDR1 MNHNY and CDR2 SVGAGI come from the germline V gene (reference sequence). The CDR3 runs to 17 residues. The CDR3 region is CASSLTRAGSGANVLTF. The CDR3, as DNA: TGTGCCAGCAGCCTGACGCGGGCGGGATCTGGGGCCAACGTCCTGACTTTC.

In DNA form, the CDR3 reads TGTGCCAGCAGCATTAGAGTCGGGGAGCTGTTTTTT. As protein: CASSIRVGELFF. The genes are TRBV7-9 and TRBJ2-2; no firm D call. Deletions cut 5 bases from V and 7 bases from J, with 8 bases between. This CDR3 has 12 residues. Germline lookup yields CDR1 SEHNR and CDR2 FQNEAQ (reference sequence).

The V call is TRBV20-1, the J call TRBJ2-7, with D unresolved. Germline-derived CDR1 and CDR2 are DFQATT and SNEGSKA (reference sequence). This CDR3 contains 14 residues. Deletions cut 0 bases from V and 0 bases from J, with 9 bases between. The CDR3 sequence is CSARDVEISYEQYF. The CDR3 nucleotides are TGCAGTGCTAGAGATGTAGAGATCTCCTACGAGCAGTACTTC.

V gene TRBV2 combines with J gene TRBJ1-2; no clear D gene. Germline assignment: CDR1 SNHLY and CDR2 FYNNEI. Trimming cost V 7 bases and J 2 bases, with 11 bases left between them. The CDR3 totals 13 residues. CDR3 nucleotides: TGTGCCAGCAATGAGGAGACAAACTATGGCTACACCTTC. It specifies CASNEETNYGYTF.

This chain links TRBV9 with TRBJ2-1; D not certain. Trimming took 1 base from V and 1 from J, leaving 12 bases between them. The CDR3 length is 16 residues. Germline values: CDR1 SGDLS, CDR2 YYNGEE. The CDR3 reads CASSVRGSFSYNEQFF. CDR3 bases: TGTGCCAGCAGCGTACGCGGATCCTTTTCCTACAATGAGCAGTTCTTC.

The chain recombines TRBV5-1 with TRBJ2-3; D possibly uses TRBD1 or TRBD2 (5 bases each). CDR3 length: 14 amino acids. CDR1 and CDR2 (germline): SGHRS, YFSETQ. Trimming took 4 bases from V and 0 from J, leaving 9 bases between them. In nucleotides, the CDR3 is TGCGCCAGCAGCGTCCGGGACAGCACAGATACGCAGTATTTT. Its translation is CASSVRDSTDTQYF.

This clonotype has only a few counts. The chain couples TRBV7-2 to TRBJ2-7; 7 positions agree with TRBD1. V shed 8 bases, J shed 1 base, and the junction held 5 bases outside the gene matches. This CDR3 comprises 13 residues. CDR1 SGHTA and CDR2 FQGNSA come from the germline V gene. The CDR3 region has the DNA TGTGCCAGCCGTTCAGGGGGTTCCTACGAGCAGTACTTC. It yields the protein CASRSGGSYEQYF. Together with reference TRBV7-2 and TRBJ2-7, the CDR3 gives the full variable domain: GAGVSQSPSNKVTEKGKDVELRCDPISGHTALYWYRQSLGQGLEFLIYFQGNSAPDKSGLPSDRFSAERTGGSVSTLTIQRTQQEDSAVYLCASRSGGSYEQYFGPGTRLTVT.

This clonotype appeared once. In DNA, the CDR3 is TGCAGCGTTGCATGGACGGCTAGCACAGATACGCAGTATTTT. Translated: CSVAWTASTDTQYF. V is TRBV29-1 and J is TRBJ2-3; D unclear. The CDR3 covers 14 residues. V was shortened by 4 bases and J by 0 bases, with 11 bases between the two germline ends. The V gene's germline CDR1 is SQVTM and CDR2 ANQGSEA.

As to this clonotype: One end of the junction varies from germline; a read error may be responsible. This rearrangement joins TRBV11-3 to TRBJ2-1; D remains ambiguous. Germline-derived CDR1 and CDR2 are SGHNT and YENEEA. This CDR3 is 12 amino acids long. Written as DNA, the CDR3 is TGTGCCAACAGCTTAGCATCCTACGAGCAGTTCTTC. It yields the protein CANSLASYEQFF. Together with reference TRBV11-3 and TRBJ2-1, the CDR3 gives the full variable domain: EAGVVQSPRYKIIEKKQPVAFWCNPISGHNTLYWYLQNLGQGPELLIRYENEEAVDDSQLPKDRFSAERLKGVDSTLKIQPAELGDSAVYLCANSLASYEQFFGPGTRLTVL.

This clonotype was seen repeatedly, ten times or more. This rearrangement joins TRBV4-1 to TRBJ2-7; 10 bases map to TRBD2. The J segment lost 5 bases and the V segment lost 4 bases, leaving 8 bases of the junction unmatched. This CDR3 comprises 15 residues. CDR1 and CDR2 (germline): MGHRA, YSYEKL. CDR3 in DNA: TGCGCCAGCAGCCTCGGACTAGCGGTGGAACACGAGCAGTACTTC. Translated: CASSLGLAVEHEQYF.

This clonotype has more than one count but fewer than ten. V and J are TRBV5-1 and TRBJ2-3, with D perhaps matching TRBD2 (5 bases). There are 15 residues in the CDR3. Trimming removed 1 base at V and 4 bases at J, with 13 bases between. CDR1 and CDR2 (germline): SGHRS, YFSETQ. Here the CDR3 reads CASSLIGSVADTQYF. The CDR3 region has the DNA TGCGCCAGCAGCTTGATTGGTAGCGTGGCAGATACGCAGTATTTT.

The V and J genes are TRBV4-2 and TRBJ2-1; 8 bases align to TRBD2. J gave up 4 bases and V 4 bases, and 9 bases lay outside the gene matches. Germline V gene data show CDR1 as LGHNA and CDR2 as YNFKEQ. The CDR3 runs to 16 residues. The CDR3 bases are TGTGCCAGCAGCCGGGACGGGGGGGCGGTTTACAATGAGCAGTTCTTC. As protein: CASSRDGGAVYNEQFF.

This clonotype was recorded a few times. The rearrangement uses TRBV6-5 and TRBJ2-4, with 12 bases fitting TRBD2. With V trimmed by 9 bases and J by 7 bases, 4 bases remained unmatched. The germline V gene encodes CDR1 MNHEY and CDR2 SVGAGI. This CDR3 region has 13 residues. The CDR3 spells CASLAGGTNIQYF. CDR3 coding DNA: TGTGCCAGTCTAGCGGGGGGGACGAACATTCAGTACTTC.

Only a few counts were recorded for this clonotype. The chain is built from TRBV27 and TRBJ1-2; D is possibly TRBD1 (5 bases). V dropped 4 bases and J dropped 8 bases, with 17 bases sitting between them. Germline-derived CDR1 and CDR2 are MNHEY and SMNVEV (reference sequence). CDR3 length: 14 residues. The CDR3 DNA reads TGTGCCAGCAGTTCCCTCGGGGGAGGGAGGGGCTACACCTTC. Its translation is CASSSLGGGRGYTF.

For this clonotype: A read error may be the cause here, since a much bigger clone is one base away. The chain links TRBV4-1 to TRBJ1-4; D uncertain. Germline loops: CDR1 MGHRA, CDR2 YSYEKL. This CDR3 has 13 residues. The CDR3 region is CASSLTVNAKLFF. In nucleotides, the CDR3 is TGCGCCAGCAGCCTAACCGTTAATGCAAAACTGTTTTTT.

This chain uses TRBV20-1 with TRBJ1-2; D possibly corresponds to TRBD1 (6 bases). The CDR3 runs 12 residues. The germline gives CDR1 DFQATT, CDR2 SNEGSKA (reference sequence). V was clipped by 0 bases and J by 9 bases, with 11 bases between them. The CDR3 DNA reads TGCAGTGCTAGAGAGGGCGGGGGCAGCTACACCTTC. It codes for CSAREGGGSYTF.

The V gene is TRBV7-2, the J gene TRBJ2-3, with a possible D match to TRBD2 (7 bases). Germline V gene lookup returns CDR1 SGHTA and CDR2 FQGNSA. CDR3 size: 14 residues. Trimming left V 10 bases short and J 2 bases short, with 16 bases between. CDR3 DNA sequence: TGTGCCAACCATAAGGGGGGGATCACAGATACGCAGTATTTT. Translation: CANHKGGITDTQYF.